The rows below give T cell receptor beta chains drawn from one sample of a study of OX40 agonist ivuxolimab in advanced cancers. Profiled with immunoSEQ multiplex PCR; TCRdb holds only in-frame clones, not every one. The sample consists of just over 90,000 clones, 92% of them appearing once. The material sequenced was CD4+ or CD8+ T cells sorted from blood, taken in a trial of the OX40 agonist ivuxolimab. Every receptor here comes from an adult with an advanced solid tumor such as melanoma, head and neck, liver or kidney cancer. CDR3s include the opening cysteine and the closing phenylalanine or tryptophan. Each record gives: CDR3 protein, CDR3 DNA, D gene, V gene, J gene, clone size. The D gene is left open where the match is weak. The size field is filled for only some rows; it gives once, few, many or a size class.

CDR3: CASSLGANEQFF
DNA: TGTGCCAGCAGCTTAGGGGCGAATGAGCAGTTCTTC
D: -
V: TRBV11-2
J: TRBJ2-1
size: -

CDR3: CASRNAGTQYF
DNA: TGTGCCAGCAGAAATGCAGGAACCCAGTACTTC
D: -
V: TRBV6-5
J: TRBJ2-5
size: -

CDR3: CSVRVGSEAFF
DNA: TGCAGCGTCCGTGTGGGGAGTGAAGCTTTCTTT
D: -
V: TRBV29-1
J: TRBJ1-1
size: few

CDR3: CASSQQGEYIYEQYF
DNA: TGTGCCAGCAGTCAGCAGGGGGAGTATATCTACGAGCAGTACTTC
D: TRBD1
V: TRBV2
J: TRBJ2-7
size: -

CDR3: CASSQDSTGYYGYTF
DNA: TGTGCCAGCAGCCAAGATTCAACCGGGTACTATGGCTACACCTTC
D: -
V: TRBV14
J: TRBJ1-2
size: -

CDR3: CASSEVLGLQYF
DNA: TGTGCCAGCAGTGAAGTACTAGGTTTACAGTACTTC
D: -
V: TRBV25-1
J: TRBJ2-7
size: -

CDR3: CASSVSHREQYF
DNA: TGTGCCAGCAGTGTCTCCCATCGGGAGCAGTACTTC
D: -
V: TRBV2
J: TRBJ2-7
size: -

CDR3: CASSERTANTGELFF
DNA: TGCGCCAGCAGTGAGAGGACAGCGAACACCGGGGAGCTGTTTTTT
D: -
V: TRBV10-1
J: TRBJ2-2
size: -

CDR3: CASSSMDRGEYEQYF
DNA: TGTGCCAGCAGTTCCATGGACAGGGGCGAATACGAGCAGTACTTC
D: TRBD1
V: TRBV6-6
J: TRBJ2-7
size: -

CDR3: CASTEVQRAFF
DNA: TGTGCCAGCACCGAGGTGCAGAGAGCTTTCTTT
D: -
V: TRBV11-2
J: TRBJ1-1
size: once

CDR3: CASSEEIPGRPFNSPLHF
DNA: TGCGCCAGCAGCGAGGAGATTCCGGGACGTCCCTTTAATTCACCCCTCCACTTT
D: -
V: TRBV10-2
J: TRBJ1-6
size: once

CDR3: CAWSVLGSTDTQYF
DNA: TGTGCCTGGAGTGTGCTAGGAAGCACAGATACGCAGTATTTT
D: -
V: TRBV30
J: TRBJ2-3
size: -

CDR3: CASSGGTGEYTGELFF
DNA: TGTGCCAGCAGTGGGGGGACAGGGGAGTACACCGGGGAGCTGTTTTTT
D: TRBD1
V: TRBV25-1
J: TRBJ2-2
size: -

CDR3: CASSLDDNQPQHF
DNA: TGTGCCAGCAGTTTAGACGACAATCAGCCCCAGCATTTT
D: -
V: TRBV6-5
J: TRBJ1-5
size: -

CDR3: CASINEQFF
DNA: TGTGCCAGCATCAATGAGCAGTTCTTC
D: -
V: TRBV27
J: TRBJ2-1
size: -

CDR3: CASMSGTPNTGELFF
DNA: TGTGCCAGTATGTCAGGGACACCAAACACCGGGGAGCTGTTTTTT
D: -
V: TRBV9
J: TRBJ2-2
size: -